The 17 T cell receptor beta chains given below trace back to one sample, sequenced in a study of OX40 agonist ivuxolimab in advanced cancers. Here immunoSEQ multiplex PCR was the method, and the copy in TCRdb shows in-frame clones only, minus some. The sample has roughly 100,000 clones; 85% to 95% are singletons. The sequenced sample was CD4+ or CD8+ T cells sorted from blood, obtained in a trial of the OX40 agonist ivuxolimab. Receptor source: an adult with an advanced solid tumor such as melanoma, head and neck, liver or kidney cancer.

V is TRBV2 and J is TRBJ2-7, with 9 bases fitting TRBD1. V dropped 6 bases and J dropped 5; count of bases not matched to a gene: 8. The CDR3 has 14 amino acids. CDR1 and CDR2 (germline): SNHLY, FYNNEI. CDR3 DNA: TGTGCCAGCAGAGCACAGGGGGCTCTAGACGAGCAGTACGTC. Amino acids: CASRAQGALDEQYV.

This clone came up a few times. This rearrangement joins TRBV4-3 to TRBJ2-7; possible D gene TRBD1, 5 bases. The CDR3 is 15 amino acids. Per germline, CDR1 LGHNA and CDR2 YSLEER. Deletions cut 0 bases from V and 2 bases from J, with 11 bases between. The CDR3 DNA is TGCGCCAGCAGCCAAGAACAGGCCCGACCCTACGAGCAGTACTTC. Its translation: CASSQEQARPYEQYF.

V gene TRBV5-5 combines with J gene TRBJ2-1; 8 nucleotides line up with TRBD1. This CDR3 has 15 amino acids. The germline V gene encodes CDR1 SGHKS and CDR2 YYEKEE (reference sequence). V gave up 4 bases and J gave up 3 bases; unmatched junction bases: 6. The CDR3 sequence is CASSQTGQDYNEQFF. Here the CDR3 DNA reads TGTGCCAGCAGCCAAACGGGACAGGACTACAATGAGCAGTTCTTC.

The chain uses TRBV9 and TRBJ2-5; 8 bases agree with TRBD2. The germline V gene encodes CDR1 SGDLS and CDR2 YYNGEE. This CDR3 is 14 amino acids long. V lost 2 bases to trimming and J lost 4 bases; unmatched junction nucleotides: 4. The CDR3 nucleotides read TGTGCCAGCAGCGTCGGGGGGGCCGGAGAGACCCAGTACTTC. Protein product: CASSVGGAGETQYF.

This chain joins TRBV6-5 and TRBJ2-5; D gene uncertain. The V gene lost 4 bases and the J gene lost 0 bases, with 6 bases spanning the gap. Germline values: CDR1 MNHEY, CDR2 SVGAGI. The CDR3 is 13 amino acids. The CDR3 sequence: CASSFNYQETQYF. In DNA, the CDR3 is TGTGCCAGCAGTTTCAACTACCAAGAGACCCAGTACTTC.

The rearrangement links TRBV4-1 to TRBJ2-1; TRBD2 matches 8 bases. Germline trimming cut 3 bases from V and 7 bases from J; bases unmatched to any gene: 14. Germline V gives CDR1 MGHRA, CDR2 YSYEKL. The CDR3 covers 17 residues. The CDR3 DNA sequence: TGCGCCAGCAGCCATACGGGCCCAGCGGGAGTTAGGAATGAGCAGTTCTTC. It is translated as CASSHTGPAGVRNEQFF.

V is TRBV28 and J is TRBJ2-3, with D maybe TRBD1 (6 bases). The CDR3 is made up of 15 amino acids. CDR1 is MDHEN, CDR2 SYDVKM, per germline. Trimming left V 6 bases short and J 2 bases short, with 15 bases between. The CDR3 bases are TGTGCCAGCAGCCAACAGGGTTATTACACAGATACGCAGTATTTT. Translating gives CASSQQGYYTDTQYF.

The chain is built from TRBV19 and TRBJ2-7; tentatively, D is TRBD1 (7 bases). This CDR3 comprises 14 residues. CDR1 is LNHDA, CDR2 SQIVND, per germline (reference sequence). V gave up 3 bases and J gave up 7 bases, with 16 bases separating them. The CDR3 bases are TGTGCCAGTAGTATGAGGCGCCAGGGGGGAGAGCAGTACTTC. Translated: CASSMRRQGGEQYF.

About this clone itself: In the same sample, other DNA sequences code for this CDR3. J is TRBJ1-2 and V is TRBV28, with D uncertain. This CDR3 spans 11 amino acids. The V end was cut by 6 bases, the J end by 5 bases, with 7 bases between. CDR1 is MDHEN and CDR2 is SYDVKM in the germline V gene. The CDR3 coding sequence is TGTGCCAGCAGCCACGGGTATGGCTACACCTTC. Its translation: CASSHGYGYTF.

The sample holds one count of this clone. The chain links TRBV6-5 to TRBJ2-3; D is ambiguous. The ends were cut back, 6 bases at V and 6 bases at J, with 13 bases in the middle. The CDR3 spans 13 residues. Germline V CDR1 and CDR2: MNHEY, SVGAGI. The CDR3 nucleotides read TGTGCCAGCAGCACCCGGAACCACGATACGCAGTATTTT. The encoded protein is CASSTRNHDTQYF.

The rearrangement links TRBV30 to TRBJ2-3; no reliable D call. V was shortened by 4 bases and J by 1 base, with 15 bases between the two germline ends. The CDR3 length is 15 residues. From germline, CDR1 is GTSNPN and CDR2 SVGIG (reference sequence). CDR3 residues: CAWTSRRPRTDTQYF. In DNA, the CDR3 is TGTGCCTGGACCTCCCGGCGACCGCGCACAGATACGCAGTATTTT.

The chain employs TRBV28 and TRBJ1-4, with a tentative D call TRBD1 (5 bases). The CDR3 spans 16 residues. The germline V and J ends were trimmed by 2 bases and 0 bases, with 10 bases remaining between them. The germline CDR1 and CDR2 sequences are MDHEN and SYDVKM. This chain's CDR3 is CASSLTGHATNEKLFF. The CDR3 coding sequence is TGTGCCAGCAGTTTAACGGGGCACGCAACTAATGAAAAACTGTTTTTT.

The chain combines TRBV2 with TRBJ1-5; no firm D call. In germline, CDR1 is SNHLY, CDR2 FYNNEI. Trimming cost V 7 bases and J 4 bases, with 11 bases left between them. The CDR3 is made up of 13 amino acids. The CDR3, as DNA: TGTGCCAGCACCTTCCAGGCAAATCAGCCCCAGCATTTT. It encodes CASTFQANQPQHF.

DNA of the CDR3: TGTGCTAGTGGTTTGGGTGCAGGGGATCAGCCCCAGCATTTT. This encodes CASGLGAGDQPQHF. V is TRBV12-5 and J is TRBJ1-5, with a weak D call TRBD1 (6 bases). CDR1 is LGHNT and CDR2 is FRNRAP in the germline V gene. With 1 base removed from V and 5 bases from J, the gap between germline ends came to 9 bases. This CDR3 spans 14 amino acids.

This chain links TRBV25-1 with TRBJ2-1; D remains ambiguous. Germline V gene data show CDR1 as MGHDK and CDR2 as SYGVNS. The length of the CDR3 is 16 residues. Trimming removed 1 base at V and 12 bases at J, with 22 bases between. As DNA, the CDR3 is TGTGCCAGCAGTGAATCCGTGGGCGGCCTTTTCCGTGGGCAGTTCTTC. Amino acids: CASSESVGGLFRGQFF.

The chain is built from TRBV9 and TRBJ1-6; D uncertain. The CDR3 extends over 15 amino acids. Trimming shortened V by 0 bases and J by 0 bases, and 4 bases separated the two germline ends. Germline V gene data show CDR1 as SGDLS and CDR2 as YYNGEE. CDR3 region: CASSVAGSYNSPLHF. The CDR3 region has the DNA TGTGCCAGCAGCGTAGCGGGCTCCTATAATTCACCCCTCCACTTT.

The chain uses TRBV7-3 and TRBJ2-5; D gene uncertain. CDR1 and CDR2 (germline): SGHTA, FQGTGA. The CDR3 is 15 amino acids. Deletions cut 1 base from V and 1 base from J, with 10 bases between. The DNA of the CDR3 is TGTGCCAGCAGCTTAATGCCCGGCACCCAAGAGACCCAGTACTTC. Protein sequence: CASSLMPGTQETQYF. Combining the CDR3 with reference TRBV7-3 and TRBJ2-5 gives the whole variable domain GAGVSQTPSNKVTEKGKYVELRCDPISGHTALYWYRQSLGQGPEFLIYFQGTGAADDSGLPNDRFFAVRPEGSVSTLKIQRTERGDSAVYLCASSLMPGTQETQYFGPGTRLLVL.